This T cell receptor (beta chain) was captured in a study of OX40 agonist ivuxolimab in advanced cancers. The germline V gene has CDR1 MDHEN and CDR2 SYDVKM. Trimming left V 5 bases short and J 0 bases short, with 16 bases between. The CDR3 spans 16 residues. This table comes from immunoSEQ multiplex PCR, and its TCRdb copy is limited to in-frame clones, with some not included. The top ten clones hold roughly 0.67% of a sample with about 64,000 clones, about 85% of them seen once. The TCR was taken from an adult with an advanced solid tumor such as melanoma, head and neck, liver or kidney cancer. The sequencing here drew on CD4+ or CD8+ T cells sorted from blood, taken in a trial of the OX40 agonist ivuxolimab. The V and J genes are TRBV28 and TRBJ2-5; D tentatively reads TRBD1 or TRBD2 (6 bases each). CDR3 in DNA: TGTGCCAGCAGTCCCGGGGGCCGACAGTACCAAGAGACCCAGTACTTC. Its translation is CASSPGGRQYQETQYF.